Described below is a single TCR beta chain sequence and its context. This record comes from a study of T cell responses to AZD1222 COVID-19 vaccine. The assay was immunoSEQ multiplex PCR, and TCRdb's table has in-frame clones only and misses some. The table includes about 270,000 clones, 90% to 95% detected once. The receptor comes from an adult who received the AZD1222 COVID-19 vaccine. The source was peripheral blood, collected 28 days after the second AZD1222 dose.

The CDR3 coding sequence is TGCGCCAGCAGCGACCAGGGAGCCCCAGACTACGAGCAGTACTTC. Protein product: CASSDQGAPDYEQYF. The rearrangement links TRBV5-1 to TRBJ2-7; tentatively, D is TRBD1 or TRBD2 (5 bases each). The length of the CDR3 is 15 residues. Germline V gene lookup returns CDR1 SGHRS and CDR2 YFSETQ. V lost 4 bases and J lost 3, with 17 bases in between.